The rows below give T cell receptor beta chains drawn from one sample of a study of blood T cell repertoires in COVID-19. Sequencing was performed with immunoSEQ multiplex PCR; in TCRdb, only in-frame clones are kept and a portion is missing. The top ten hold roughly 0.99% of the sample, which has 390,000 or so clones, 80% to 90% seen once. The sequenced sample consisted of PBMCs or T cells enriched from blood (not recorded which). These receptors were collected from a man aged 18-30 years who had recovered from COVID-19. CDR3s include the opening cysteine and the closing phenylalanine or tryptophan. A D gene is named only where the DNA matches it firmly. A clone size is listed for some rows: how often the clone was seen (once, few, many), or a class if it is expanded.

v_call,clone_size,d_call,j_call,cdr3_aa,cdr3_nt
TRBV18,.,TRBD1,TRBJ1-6,CASSETTGTGNSPLHF,TGTGCCAGCTCTGAAACAACCGGGACAGGGAATTCACCCCTCCACTTT
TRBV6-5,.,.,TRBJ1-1,CASSPVTGRGAEAFF,TGTGCCAGCAGTCCGGTTACAGGGAGAGGGGCTGAAGCTTTCTTT
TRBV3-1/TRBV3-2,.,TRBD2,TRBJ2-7,CASSPMLLAGDHEQYF,TGTGCCAGCAGCCCGATGTTGCTAGCGGGAGACCACGAGCAGTACTTC
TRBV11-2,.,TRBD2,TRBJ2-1,CASSFGLAGYNEQFF,TGTGCCAGCAGCTTCGGACTAGCGGGGTACAATGAGCAGTTCTTC
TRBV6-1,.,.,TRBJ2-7,CASSDYRQRSYEQYF,TGTGCCAGCAGTGACTACCGACAGCGCTCCTACGAGCAGTACTTC
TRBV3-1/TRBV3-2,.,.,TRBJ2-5,CASSQYGQQETQYF,TGTGCCAGCAGCCAATACGGACAACAAGAGACCCAGTACTTC
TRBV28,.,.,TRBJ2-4,CASSLGTGSGKNIQYF,TGTGCCAGCAGTTTAGGAACCGGGTCGGGCAAAAACATTCAGTACTTC
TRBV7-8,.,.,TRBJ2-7,CASSPTYYEQYF,TGTGCCAGCAGCCCAACTTACTACGAGCAGTACTTC
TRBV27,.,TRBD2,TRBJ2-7,CASSLSLAVTYEQYF,TGTGCCAGCAGTTTATCACTAGCGGTTACCTACGAGCAGTACTTC
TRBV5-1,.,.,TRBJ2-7,CASSLVVSGVSYEQYF,TGCGCCAGCAGCTTGGTTGTGTCGGGGGTTTCCTACGAGCAGTACTTC
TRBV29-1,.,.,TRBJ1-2,CSVVIGGRAYGYTF,TGCAGCGTTGTCATAGGGGGACGTGCCTATGGCTACACCTTC
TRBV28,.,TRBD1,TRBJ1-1,CASSLFRMRGPGGNTEAFF,TGTGCCAGCAGTTTATTTAGGATGAGGGGGCCAGGGGGGAACACTGAAGCTTTCTTT
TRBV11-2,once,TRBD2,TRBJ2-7,CASSLAGRATYEQYF,TGTGCCAGCAGCTTAGCCGGGAGGGCCACCTACGAGCAGTACTTC
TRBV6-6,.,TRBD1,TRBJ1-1,CASSLQTGGGLNTEAFF,TGTGCCAGCAGTCTCCAAACAGGGGGCGGATTGAACACTGAAGCTTTCTTT
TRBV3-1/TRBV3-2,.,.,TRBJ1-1,CASSSTQGTEAFF,TGTGCCAGCAGTTCTACCCAGGGAACTGAAGCTTTCTTT
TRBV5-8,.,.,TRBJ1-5,CASSVEGPQPQHF,TGTGCCAGCAGCGTCGAGGGCCCCCAGCCCCAGCATTTT
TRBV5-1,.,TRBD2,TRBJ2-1,CASSPSGRNEQFF,TGCGCCAGCAGTCCTAGCGGGAGGAATGAGCAGTTCTTC
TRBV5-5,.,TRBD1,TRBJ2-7,CASSPHAPGQGYEQYF,TGTGCCAGCAGCCCCCACGCTCCGGGACAGGGGTACGAGCAGTACTTC
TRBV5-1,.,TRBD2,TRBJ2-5,CASSLSRLAGGSETQYF,TGCGCCAGCAGCTTAAGCCGACTAGCGGGTGGGAGTGAGACCCAGTACTTC
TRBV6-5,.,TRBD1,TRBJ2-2,CARPSRTGATGELFF,TGTGCCAGACCCTCCCGGACAGGGGCCACCGGGGAGCTGTTTTTT
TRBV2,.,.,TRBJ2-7,CAGNMRPPDEQYF,TGTGCCGGAAACATGCGGCCACCCGACGAGCAGTACTTC
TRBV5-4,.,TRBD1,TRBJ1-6,CASSFRDSSSGPLHF,TGTGCCAGCAGCTTTCGGGACAGCTCATCCGGACCCCTCCACTTT
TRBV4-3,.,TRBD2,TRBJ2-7,CASSHPSGRVLYEQYF,TGCGCCAGCAGCCACCCTAGCGGGAGGGTGCTCTACGAGCAGTACTTC
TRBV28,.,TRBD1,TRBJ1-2,CASSARTGQGMPYGYTF,TGTGCCAGCAGTGCCCGAACCGGACAGGGAATGCCCTATGGCTACACCTTC
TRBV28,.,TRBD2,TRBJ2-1,CASSSLGSGRFTYNEQFF,TGTGCCAGCAGTTCCCTGGGTAGCGGGAGATTCACCTACAATGAGCAGTTCTTC
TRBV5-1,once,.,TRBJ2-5,CASSGEGQGETQYF,TGCGCCAGCAGCGGAGAGGGACAAGGAGAGACCCAGTACTTC
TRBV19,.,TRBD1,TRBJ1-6,CATKDRGHSPLHF,TGTGCCACCAAGGACAGGGGGCATTCACCCCTCCACTTT
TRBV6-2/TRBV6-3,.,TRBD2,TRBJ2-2,CASSKLTSGSKIGELFF,TGTGCCAGCAGTAAACTGACTAGCGGGAGTAAAATCGGGGAGCTGTTTTTT
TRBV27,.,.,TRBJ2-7,CASSLYGGGFDEQYF,TGTGCCAGCAGTTTGTATGGGGGCGGCTTTGACGAGCAGTACTTC
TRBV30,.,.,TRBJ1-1,CAWSAQGNTEAFF,TGTGCCTGGAGTGCCCAGGGTAACACTGAAGCTTTCTTT
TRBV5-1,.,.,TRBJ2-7,CASSLGGSTYEQYF,TGCGCCAGCAGCTTGGGAGGCAGTACCTACGAGCAGTACTTC
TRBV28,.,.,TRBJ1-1,CASSFRGAGLTEAFF,TGTGCCAGCAGTTTCCGGGGGGCAGGACTCACTGAAGCTTTCTTT